What follows is one T cell receptor beta chain and its context. Methods used by the authors: Estimation of nucleated cell counts relied on the amplification of reference gene primers. Data came from immunoSEQ multiplex PCR; TCRdb stores just in-frame clones and leaves some out. That table furnishes V, J and clone size, whereas the DNA furnished D and trimming. Of some 140,000 clones detected, about 78% appear once; the ten largest clones hold approximately 11%. The entry originates in a study of blood T cell repertoires in COVID-19. Study-wide context: The United States, Italy and Spain provided the acute and convalescent COVID-19 samples. Sample material is recorded as cDNA or gDNA derived from T cells, B-cell-depleted T cells, or PBMCs.

The CDR3 has 14 residues. Germline assignment: CDR1 ENHRY and CDR2 SYGVKD. The trim removed 6 bases at V and 5 bases at J, leaving 5 bases unmatched. The gene calls are TRBV10-3 and TRBJ1-5; TRBD1 aligns across 9 bases. Source material: peripheral blood. This receptor was identified in a man between 60 and 75 years old who had recovered from COVID-19. The CDR3 is CAISLTGGDQPQHF. The CDR3 DNA is TGTGCCATCAGCTTAACAGGGGGCGATCAGCCCCAGCATTTT.